A selection of T cell receptor beta chains follows, all from one sample in a study of cytomegalovirus exposure and HLA in healthy donors. Libraries were prepared by immunoSEQ multiplex PCR; TCRdb keeps only in-frame clonotypes and omits some of them. The sample records about 360,000 clones, 86% being singletons. Sequenced material: PBMCs. Receptors were obtained from a woman younger than 30 in good health and CMV-seronegative. Each CDR3 is given with its conserved first and last residue. D genes are given only for firm matches. Expanded clones are given a class, and other clones once, few, many or no size at all.

j_call: TRBJ2-7
clone_size: NA
v_call: TRBV27
d_call: TRBD1
cdr3_nt: TGTGCCAGCCCACCTTCCGGGACAGATTTCTACGAGCAGTACTTC
cdr3_aa: CASPPSGTDFYEQYF

j_call: TRBJ1-5
clone_size: NA
v_call: TRBV30
d_call: NA
cdr3_nt: TGTGCCTGGAGTCCCGGGTCCAATCAGCCCCAGCATTTT
cdr3_aa: CAWSPGSNQPQHF

j_call: TRBJ1-2
clone_size: few
v_call: TRBV27
d_call: NA
cdr3_nt: TGTGCCAGCAGTTTACAACAGGGTGGCGGCTACACCTTC
cdr3_aa: CASSLQQGGGYTF

j_call: TRBJ2-1
clone_size: NA
v_call: TRBV6-5
d_call: NA
cdr3_nt: TGTGCCAGCAGTTTGAGTACGGGGAATGAGCAGTTCTTC
cdr3_aa: CASSLSTGNEQFF

j_call: TRBJ2-3
clone_size: once
v_call: TRBV10-3
d_call: NA
cdr3_nt: TGTGCCATCAGTGATACGACAGGGAGGAAAGATACGCAGTATTTT
cdr3_aa: CAISDTTGRKDTQYF

j_call: TRBJ2-3
clone_size: NA
v_call: TRBV7-2
d_call: TRBD2
cdr3_nt: TGTGCCAGCAGCCCTGGGACTAGCGGACTCACAGATACGCAGTATTTT
cdr3_aa: CASSPGTSGLTDTQYF

j_call: TRBJ1-4
clone_size: NA
v_call: TRBV6-5
d_call: TRBD1
cdr3_nt: TGTGCCAGCACCTCGGACAGGGAATATGAAAAACTGTTTTTT
cdr3_aa: CASTSDREYEKLFF

j_call: TRBJ2-6
clone_size: NA
v_call: TRBV2
d_call: TRBD2
cdr3_nt: TGTGCCAGCACTGAGAGCGGGAGGCTAACTGGGGCCAACGTCCTGACTTTC
cdr3_aa: CASTESGRLTGANVLTF

j_call: TRBJ2-3
clone_size: NA
v_call: TRBV2
d_call: TRBD2
cdr3_nt: TGTGCCAGCCGGGAGGCTCTAACAGATACGCAGTATTTT
cdr3_aa: CASREALTDTQYF

j_call: TRBJ1-1
clone_size: NA
v_call: TRBV4-1
d_call: NA
cdr3_nt: TGCGCCAGCAGCCAAGTTTCGGGGACTGAAGCTTTCTTT
cdr3_aa: CASSQVSGTEAFF

j_call: TRBJ2-7
clone_size: NA
v_call: TRBV5-1
d_call: NA
cdr3_nt: TGCGCCAGCAGCTTGGGGTGGCAAGACTACGAGCAGTACTTC
cdr3_aa: CASSLGWQDYEQYF

j_call: TRBJ2-5
clone_size: NA
v_call: TRBV27
d_call: NA
cdr3_nt: TGTGCCAGCAGTGCATTCGACAGGTCCGGAGAGACCCAGTACTTC
cdr3_aa: CASSAFDRSGETQYF

j_call: TRBJ1-5
clone_size: NA
v_call: TRBV29-1
d_call: NA
cdr3_nt: TGCAGCGCCGGGGAGGGCGATCAGCCCCAGCATTTT
cdr3_aa: CSAGEGDQPQHF

j_call: TRBJ1-1
clone_size: once
v_call: TRBV5-1
d_call: TRBD1
cdr3_nt: TGCGCCAGCAGCCCGAATACGGACAGGGTTCGTTACCCGAACACTGAAGCTTTCTTT
cdr3_aa: CASSPNTDRVRYPNTEAFF

j_call: TRBJ2-5
clone_size: NA
v_call: TRBV18
d_call: NA
cdr3_nt: TGTGCCAGCTCACACTCAAGGAGGCGGGAAGAGACCCAGTACTTC
cdr3_aa: CASSHSRRREETQYF

j_call: TRBJ1-2
clone_size: NA
v_call: TRBV23-1
d_call: NA
cdr3_nt: TGCGCCAGCAGTCAATCAAACAGGGCCAACGGCTACACCTTC
cdr3_aa: CASSQSNRANGYTF